The 12 T cell receptor beta chains in this list originate from one sample, sequenced in a study of T cell changes during pregnancy in multiple sclerosis. Here immunoSEQ multiplex PCR was the method, and the copy in TCRdb shows in-frame clones only, minus some. The table includes about 81,000 clones, about 93% detected once. This sample comprised peripheral blood, obtained in the third trimester of pregnancy. The origin of the receptors is a female donor in good health, enrolled as a control in a pregnancy study.

The chain combines TRBV28 with TRBJ1-2; TRBD1 aligns across 7 bases. With 5 bases clipped from V and 2 bases from J, the junction kept 8 bases outside the gene matches. Germline V gene sequence: CDR1 MDHEN, CDR2 SYDVKM. The CDR3 contains 15 residues. The CDR3 DNA reads TGTGCCAGCAGTCCAGGACAGGTGGGAAACTATGGCTACACCTTC. This codes for CASSPGQVGNYGYTF.

The gene calls are TRBV7-2 and TRBJ2-7; 7 bases fit TRBD2. There are 15 residues in the CDR3. Germline V lookup: CDR1 SGHTA, CDR2 FQGNSA. Losses at the gene ends were 5 bases for V and 2 bases for J; bases not matched to a gene: 9. The CDR3 coding sequence is TGTGCCAGCAGCCGCAGCGGGACGGTTCCCTACGAGCAGTACTTC. Its protein product is CASSRSGTVPYEQYF.

The chain carries TRBV5-1 and TRBJ2-7; D perhaps matches TRBD2 (6 bases). The CDR3 totals 13 residues. Trimming took off 4 bases at V and 3 bases at J, with 11 bases between the two ends. Germline assignment: CDR1 SGHRS and CDR2 YFSETQ. The DNA for the CDR3 is TGCGCCAGCAGCCCAGGGACTTACTACGAGCAGTACTTC. It is translated as CASSPGTYYEQYF.

This chain links TRBV5-6 with TRBJ2-7; tentatively, D is TRBD2 (6 bases). The CDR3 runs 14 residues. The germline V and J ends were trimmed by 3 bases and 3 bases, with 13 bases remaining between them. The germline V gene encodes CDR1 SGHDT and CDR2 YYEEEE. CDR3 nucleotide sequence: TGTGCCAGCAGCTCCGACGGAGGGCTCTACGAGCAGTACTTC. Its translation is CASSSDGGLYEQYF.

This clone was seen just once. The chain joins TRBV5-4 to TRBJ2-7; possible D gene TRBD1, 6 bases. The ends were cut back, 2 bases at V and 2 bases at J, with 14 bases in the middle. Germline V CDR1 and CDR2: SGHNT, YYREEE (reference sequence). This CDR3 is built from 15 residues. CDR3 region: CASSLTGTSTYEQYF. The CDR3 region has the DNA TGTGCCAGCAGCTTAACAGGGACCTCAACCTACGAGCAGTACTTC. The full variable domain, rest sourced from reference TRBV5-4 and TRBJ2-7, is ETGVTQSPTHLIKTRGQQVTLRCSSQSGHNTVSWYQQALGQGPQFIFQYYREEENGRGNFPPRFSGLQFPNYSSELNVNALELDDSALYLCASSLTGTSTYEQYFGPGTRLTVT.

J is TRBJ2-7 and V is TRBV19; D remains unclear. V was cut by 0 bases and J by 3 bases, with 9 bases left in between. Germline CDR1 reads LNHDA; CDR2 reads SQIVND (reference sequence). The CDR3 consists of 14 residues. CDR3 nucleotide sequence: TGTGCCAGTAGTATAGACCTTGCGGACTACGAGCAGTACTTC. The encoded protein is CASSIDLADYEQYF.

The V gene is TRBV6-6, the J gene TRBJ2-7, with D maybe TRBD2 (7 bases). The CDR3 runs to 12 residues. Germline CDR1 reads MNHNY; CDR2 reads SVGAGI (reference sequence). V lost 5 bases to trimming and J lost 5 bases, with 10 bases between them. DNA for the CDR3: TGTGCCAGCAGTCCCGGGGGGCACGAGCAGTACTTC. Its protein is CASSPGGHEQYF.

The rearrangement uses TRBV11-1 and TRBJ1-1; D remains ambiguous. Germline V gives CDR1 SGHAT, CDR2 FQDESV (reference sequence). V was clipped by 1 base and J by 2 bases, with 8 bases between them. This CDR3 is built from 14 residues. CDR3 amino acids: CASSLGASNTEAFF. As DNA, the CDR3 is TGTGCCAGCAGCTTAGGGGCCTCCAACACTGAAGCTTTCTTT.

This chain connects TRBV7-6 to TRBJ2-7, with a possible D match to TRBD1 (6 bases). Germline V gene data show CDR1 as SGHVS and CDR2 as FNYEAQ. The CDR3 covers 14 residues. V was shortened by 4 bases and J by 5 bases, with 15 bases between the two germline ends. DNA of the CDR3: TGTGCCAGCAGCTCATTACAGGGTTTCCACGAGCAGTACTTC. Encoded protein: CASSSLQGFHEQYF.

This sequence joins TRBV5-1 and TRBJ1-1; no definite D call. The CDR3 loop spans 15 amino acids. From germline, CDR1 is SGHRS and CDR2 YFSETQ. V lost 0 bases to trimming and J lost 1 base, with 10 bases between them. In DNA form, the CDR3 reads TGCGCCAGCAGCTTGGTCCGGGGTACGAACACTGAAGCTTTCTTT. Translation gives CASSLVRGTNTEAFF.

This clone was counted only a few times. The V and J genes are TRBV6-5 and TRBJ1-2; D is uncertain. Germline V gene lookup returns CDR1 MNHEY and CDR2 SVGAGI. The CDR3 sequence is 14 residues long. Between the trimmed V and J ends, which lost 0 bases and 4 bases, there was a span of 9 bases. The CDR3 loop is CASSYSSGFYGYTF. The CDR3, as DNA: TGTGCCAGCAGTTACTCGTCGGGGTTCTATGGCTACACCTTC.

Worth noting for this clone: This sample also contains other DNA sequences that code for the same CDR3. This chain links TRBV5-1 with TRBJ2-5, with 8 nucleotides matching TRBD1. The junction had 3 bases not matched to a gene; V was cut back by 4 bases and J by 1 base. The CDR3 loop spans 14 amino acids. In germline, CDR1 is SGHRS, CDR2 YFSETQ. The CDR3 DNA reads as TGCGCCAGCAGCCCAGGGGGCTCCCAAGAGACCCAGTACTTC. Residues: CASSPGGSQETQYF.